These T cell receptor beta chains were read from a single sample in a study of T cell responses to AZD1222 COVID-19 vaccine. Profiling relied on immunoSEQ multiplex PCR, and the TCRdb table lists in-frame clones only, not all of them. The top ten clones hold over 1.5% of a sample with roughly 160,000 clones, roughly nine tenths of them seen once. The material was peripheral blood, obtained on day 0 of AZD1222 vaccination. These receptors were collected from an adult in good health. The CDR3 runs from the conserved cysteine through the conserved F or W. Each record gives: J gene, D gene, clone size, V gene, CDR3 DNA, CDR3 protein. D genes are given only for firm matches. Some rows have no size entry. The others give once, few or many, or a class for an expanded clone.

TRBJ1-4 - - TRBV6-5 TGTGCCAGCAGCCTCACAGTTAATAACGAAAAACTGTTTTTT CASSLTVNNEKLFF
TRBJ2-7 - - TRBV4-3 TGCGCCAGCAGCCAAGATGTGAGTGGGAGCTCCTACGAGCAGTACTTC CASSQDVSGSSYEQYF
TRBJ1-4 - - TRBV28 TGTGCCAGCAGCCCCGAGAGCCCAACTAATGAAAAACTGTTTTTT CASSPESPTNEKLFF
TRBJ2-7 TRBD2 - TRBV29-1 TGCAGCGTCCCCAAGGGACTAGTCGGCGACGAGCAGTACTTC CSVPKGLVGDEQYF
TRBJ1-2 - - TRBV4-3 TGCGCCAGCAGCCAAGATAGGGGGAACTATGGCTACACCTTC CASSQDRGNYGYTF
TRBJ2-7 TRBD2 - TRBV6-5 TGTGCCAGCAGTTACGGGGGGGACGGAATCTACGAGCAGTACTTC CASSYGGDGIYEQYF
TRBJ2-3 TRBD2 - TRBV5-6 TGTGCCAGCAGCTTGGCCTCGGCTAGCGGGACTGATACGCAGTATTTT CASSLASASGTDTQYF
TRBJ2-2 - - TRBV11-3 TGTGCCAGCAGCCACGTTTCCGCGAACACCGGGGAGCTGTTTTTT CASSHVSANTGELFF
TRBJ2-1 TRBD2 - TRBV4-1 TGCGCCAGCAGCCAACGGACTAGCGGGAGCCCAAAAGAGCAGTTCTTC CASSQRTSGSPKEQFF
TRBJ2-5 - - TRBV24-1 TGTGCCACCAGTGACTCGCGGGGCCGGGAGACCCAGTACTTC CATSDSRGRETQYF
TRBJ1-3 TRBD1 once TRBV19 TGTGCCAGTAGCATACGGACAGGGGGCCTCCGAAACACCATATATTTT CASSIRTGGLRNTIYF
TRBJ2-5 TRBD1 - TRBV15 TGTGCCACCAGCAGATTTATGGGGACAGAAGAGACCCAGTACTTC CATSRFMGTEETQYF
TRBJ2-3 - - TRBV27 TGTGCCAGCAGAGGGACACTCGCTAGCACAGATACGCAGTATTTT CASRGTLASTDTQYF
TRBJ2-1 - - TRBV2 TGTGCCAGCAAGGACGGGGACTCCTACAATGAGCAGTTCTTC CASKDGDSYNEQFF
TRBJ1-4 - - TRBV5-4 TGTGCCAGCAGCCTACAAGGGAGTGCAACTAATGAAAAACTGTTTTTT CASSLQGSATNEKLFF
TRBJ1-6 TRBD1 - TRBV6-5 TGTGCCAGCAGTCAGACCGGGACAGGAAATTCACCCCTCCACTTT CASSQTGTGNSPLHF
TRBJ2-7 - - TRBV5-4 TGTGCCAGCAGCTTGTCGGTCGGGACGCACGAGCAGTACTTC CASSLSVGTHEQYF
TRBJ1-2 - - TRBV30 TGTGCCTGGACCCCACCTGGACCGATATATGGCTACACCTTC CAWTPPGPIYGYTF
TRBJ2-3 - once TRBV6-2/TRBV6-3 TGTGCCAGCAGCAACCAGGGGCGGGACCTCAACACAGATACGCAGTATTTT CASSNQGRDLNTDTQYF
TRBJ1-3 TRBD1 - TRBV11-2 TGTGCCAGCAGCCGTAAAACCGGGACAGTTGGAAACACCATATATTTT CASSRKTGTVGNTIYF
TRBJ2-7 - - TRBV20-1 TGCAGTGCTAGTAGTGTCAGCACCTACGAGCAGTACTTC CSASSVSTYEQYF
TRBJ2-7 TRBD1 - TRBV6-6 TGTGCCAGTAAGGACAGGTTCTACGAGCAGTACTTC CASKDRFYEQYF
TRBJ2-1 TRBD2 - TRBV24-1 TGTGCCACCAGTGATTTAATAACTAGCGGGAGCAATGAGCAGTTCTTC CATSDLITSGSNEQFF
TRBJ2-7 TRBD2 - TRBV28 TGTGCCAGCAGCCGGACTAGTTCCTACGAGCAGTACTTC CASSRTSSYEQYF
TRBJ2-1 TRBD2 - TRBV7-3 TGTGCCAGCAGCTTAGCTCTAGCGGGAAGTCATGAGCAGTTCTTC CASSLALAGSHEQFF
TRBJ2-5 - few TRBV5-4 TGTGCCAGCAGCTTCCCGAATACAGGGTCAGGAGAGACCCAGTACTTC CASSFPNTGSGETQYF
TRBJ2-1 TRBD2 - TRBV11-3 TGTGCCAGCAGCCCCACAGCGGGGGCCGGAAATGAGCAGTTCTTC CASSPTAGAGNEQFF
TRBJ2-1 - - TRBV4-3 TGCGCCAGCAGCCAAGTGTCAAGTGAGCAGTTCTTC CASSQVSSEQFF
TRBJ2-2 - - TRBV3-1/TRBV3-2 TGTGCCAGCAGCCAACAACTAGCAGCCGGGGAGCTGTTTTTT CASSQQLAAGELFF